One sample yielded the 15 T cell receptor beta chains listed below, sequenced in a study of beta chain features in type 1 diabetes (dated by TCRdb to between 2017 and 2018). General study outcomes and caveats: A moderate but significant shortening of TCRB CDR3 length was observed in type 1 diabetes patients in all four CD4+ subsets.

The antigens for these receptors are not known. The library was built by means of the immunoSEQ multiplex PCR assay. The entire isolated RNA was reverse transcribed using the High Capacity cDNA Reverse Transcription Kit, and thus expressed TCRB transcripts were sequenced. TCRdb retrieved this table from immuneACCESS and kept in-frame rearrangements only. Not all clones are present; in checked studies, unresolved V genes account for under half, and no reason is known for the remainder. This sample comprises 600,000 to 750,000 clones, roughly 12% of them detected only once. Around 0.12% of the sample is held by the ten biggest clonotypes. What was sequenced was naive CD4+ T cells from blood. Sample cell subset or site, as interpreted from the label and publication: true naive CD4+ T cells. These receptors were collected from a young man with type 1 diabetes.

This clone has a handful of counts. The J gene is TRBJ2-5, the V gene TRBV6-6; 10 bases map to TRBD1. The CDR3 has 16 amino acids. Germline CDR1 reads MNHNY; CDR2 reads SVGAGI (reference sequence). The trim removed 0 bases at V and 0 bases at J, leaving 1 base unmatched. The CDR3 protein is CASSYSGQGNQETQYF. The CDR3 region has the DNA TGTGCCAGCAGTTACTCGGGACAGGGGAACCAAGAGACCCAGTACTTC.

A few counts support this clone. The J gene is TRBJ2-2, the V gene TRBV5-1; D is ambiguous. The CDR3 totals 15 residues. Germline V CDR1 and CDR2: SGHRS, YFSETQ. Trimming removed 0 bases from V and 1 base from J, with 7 bases in between. This CDR3 reads CASSLDGRNTGELFF. In DNA, the CDR3 is TGCGCCAGCAGCTTGGATGGCCGGAACACCGGGGAGCTGTTTTTT.

This clone was observed a handful of times. This chain links TRBV6-6 with TRBJ2-4; D call uncertain. Trimming took off 4 bases at V and 6 bases at J, with 4 bases between the two ends. This CDR3 comprises 11 residues. The germline V gene encodes CDR1 MNHNY and CDR2 SVGAGI (reference sequence). As DNA, the CDR3 is TGTGCCAGCAGTTCAGGAAACATTCAGTACTTC. Residues: CASSSGNIQYF.

The genes are TRBV19 and TRBJ2-5; tentative D call: TRBD1 (7 bases). Trimming removed 6 bases from V and 5 bases from J, with 13 bases in between. CDR1 and CDR2 from the germline V gene are LNHDA and SQIVND (reference sequence). This CDR3 is 13 amino acids long. The CDR3 region is CASSQTGRETQYF. The DNA for the CDR3 is TGTGCCAGTAGCCAGACAGGGAGGGAGACCCAGTACTTC.

V is TRBV9 and J is TRBJ2-6, with D possibly being TRBD1 or TRBD2 (5 bases each). V was cut by 3 bases and J by 2 bases, with 9 bases left in between. Germline loops: CDR1 SGDLS, CDR2 YYNGEE. This CDR3 has 15 amino acids. CDR3 sequence reads: CASSGGVAGANVLTF. In DNA form, the CDR3 reads TGTGCCAGCAGCGGAGGGGTGGCTGGGGCCAACGTCCTGACTTTC. The full variable domain, in which reference TRBV9 and TRBJ2-6 provide the parts outside the CDR3, is DSGVTQTPKHLITATGQRVTLRCSPRSGDLSVYWYQQSLDQGLQFLIQYYNGEERAKGNILERFSAQQFPDLHSELNLSSLELGDSALYFCASSGGVAGANVLTFGAGSRLTVL.

Concerning this clone itself: Distinct nucleotide sequences in the sample also encode this CDR3. The chain recombines TRBV20-1 with TRBJ2-7; no clear D gene. The CDR3 has 11 amino acids. Germline-derived CDR1 and CDR2 are DFQATT and SNEGSKA (reference sequence). Trimming removed 1 base from V and 0 bases from J, with 1 base in between. The CDR3 DNA reads TGCAGTGCTAGAGGCTCCTACGAGCAGTACTTC. Translation: CSARGSYEQYF.

In the case of this clone: The same CDR3 is also encoded by other DNA sequences in this sample. The genes are TRBV4-3 and TRBJ2-6; no firm D call. V was pared by 6 bases and J by 0 bases, with 6 bases between. The CDR3 consists of 14 residues. Germline CDR1 reads LGHNA; CDR2 reads YSLEER. The DNA for the CDR3 is TGCGCCAGCAGTCCCTTCTCTGGGGCCAACGTCCTGACTTTC. This encodes CASSPFSGANVLTF.

This rearrangement joins TRBV11-2 to TRBJ2-2; possible D gene TRBD2, 6 bases. The CDR3 totals 16 residues. Germline V gene lookup returns CDR1 SGHAT and CDR2 FQNNGV. Trimming stripped 5 bases from V and 6 bases from J, with 19 bases between. CDR3 sequence: CASSMGLLKVAGELFF. The CDR3 DNA reads TGTGCCAGCAGCATGGGACTTCTCAAGGTGGCCGGGGAGCTGTTTTTT.

The chain links TRBV14 to TRBJ2-7; D gene uncertain. V dropped 5 bases and J dropped 1 base, with 9 bases sitting between them. Germline V CDR1 and CDR2: SGHDN, FVKESK. This CDR3 is 13 amino acids long. The CDR3 protein is CASSKVPSYEQYF. CDR3 DNA sequence: TGTGCCAGCAGCAAGGTCCCTTCCTACGAGCAGTACTTC.

The chain recombines TRBV9 with TRBJ2-2; no clear D gene. The V gene lost 1 base and the J gene lost 7 bases, with 11 bases spanning the gap. Per the germline V gene, CDR1 is SGDLS and CDR2 is YYNGEE. This CDR3 spans 14 amino acids. CDR3 nucleotides: TGTGCCAGCAGCGTACCCACCGTCGGCGGGGAGCTGTTTTTT. Translating it yields CASSVPTVGGELFF.

The table lists this clone with a few counts. The chain has TRBV29-1 and TRBJ1-3; unclear D gene. The length of the CDR3 is 12 residues. V dropped 1 base and J dropped 2 bases, with 3 bases sitting between them. CDR1 is SQVTM and CDR2 is ANQGSEA in the germline V gene. The CDR3 coding sequence is TGCAGCGTTGAAGGGACTGGAAACACCATATATTTT. Amino acids: CSVEGTGNTIYF.

The chain couples TRBV10-3 to TRBJ2-3, with 8 bases lining up with TRBD1. CDR3 length equals 13 residues. J gave up 1 base and V 8 bases, and 2 bases lay outside the gene matches. Germline V gives CDR1 ENHRY, CDR2 SYGVKD. The CDR3 DNA follows: TGTGCCATCCAGGGACAGGGCACAGATACGCAGTATTTT. Encoded protein: CAIQGQGTDTQYF.

The sample holds a few counts of this clone. The rearrangement uses TRBV6-6 and TRBJ2-1; D tentatively fits TRBD1 or TRBD2 (5 bases each). Trimming cost V 7 bases and J 9 bases, with 13 bases left between them. The CDR3 is 12 amino acids. Per the germline V gene, CDR1 is MNHNY and CDR2 is SVGAGI (reference sequence). CDR3: CASNAEGSEQFF. The CDR3 nucleotides read TGTGCCAGCAATGCCGAGGGGAGTGAGCAGTTCTTC.

This sequence joins TRBV9 and TRBJ2-7, with D possibly matching TRBD1 (5 bases). The V and J ends lost 3 bases and 3 bases respectively, with 16 bases between them. This CDR3 comprises 15 residues. Germline lookup yields CDR1 SGDLS and CDR2 YYNGEE. CDR3 amino acids: CASSARQTSYYEQYF. CDR3 sequence (DNA): TGTGCCAGCAGCGCTAGACAGACGAGCTACTACGAGCAGTACTTC.

This clone was seen a handful of times. The chain carries TRBV6-4 and TRBJ2-1, with 11 bases fitting TRBD2. Germline CDR1 MRHNA, CDR2 SNTAGT. CDR3 size: 18 residues. The trim removed 4 bases at V and 0 bases at J, leaving 8 bases unmatched. CDR3 region: CASSVQASGGYSYNEQFF. The CDR3 nucleotides are TGTGCCAGCAGTGTACAGGCTAGCGGGGGGTACTCCTACAATGAGCAGTTCTTC.